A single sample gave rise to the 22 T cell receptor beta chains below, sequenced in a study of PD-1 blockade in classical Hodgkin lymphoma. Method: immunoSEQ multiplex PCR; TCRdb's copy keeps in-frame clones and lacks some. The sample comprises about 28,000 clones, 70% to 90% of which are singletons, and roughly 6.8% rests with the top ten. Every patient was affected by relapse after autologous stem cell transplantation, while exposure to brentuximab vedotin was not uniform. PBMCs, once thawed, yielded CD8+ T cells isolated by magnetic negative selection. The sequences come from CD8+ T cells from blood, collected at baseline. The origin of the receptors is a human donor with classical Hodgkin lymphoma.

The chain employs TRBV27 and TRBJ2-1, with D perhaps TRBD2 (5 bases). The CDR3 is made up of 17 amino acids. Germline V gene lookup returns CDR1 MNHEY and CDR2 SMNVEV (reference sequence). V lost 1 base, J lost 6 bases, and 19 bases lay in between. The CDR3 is CASSLWAGESRTNEQFF. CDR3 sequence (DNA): TGTGCCAGCAGTTTATGGGCCGGGGAGTCCCGCACCAATGAGCAGTTCTTC.

The CDR3 is CSVERAGGEQYF. In DNA form, the CDR3 reads TGCAGCGTTGAACGGGCGGGGGGCGAGCAGTACTTC. This rearrangement joins TRBV29-1 to TRBJ2-7, with TRBD2 matching over 8 bases. There are 12 residues in the CDR3. Germline values: CDR1 SQVTM, CDR2 ANQGSEA. V gave up 2 bases and J gave up 6 bases; unmatched junction bases: 3.

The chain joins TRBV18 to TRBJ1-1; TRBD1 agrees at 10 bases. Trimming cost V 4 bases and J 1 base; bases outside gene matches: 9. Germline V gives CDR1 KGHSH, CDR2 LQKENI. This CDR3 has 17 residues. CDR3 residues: CASSHIRQGARNTEAFF. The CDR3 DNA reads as TGTGCCAGCTCACACATCCGACAGGGGGCGCGGAACACTGAAGCTTTCTTT. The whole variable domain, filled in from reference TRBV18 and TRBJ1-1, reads NAGVMQNPRHLVRRRGQEARLRCSPMKGHSHVYWYRQLPEEGLKFMVYLQKENIIDESGMPKERFSAEFPKEGPSILRIQQVVRGDSAAYFCASSHIRQGARNTEAFFGQGTRLTVV.

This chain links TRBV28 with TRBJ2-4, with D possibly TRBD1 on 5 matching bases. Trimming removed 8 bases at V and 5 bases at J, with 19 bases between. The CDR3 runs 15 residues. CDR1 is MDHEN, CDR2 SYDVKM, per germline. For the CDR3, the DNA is TGTGCCAGCGATGGGGCAGGGCTAGACGAAAACATTCAGTACTTC. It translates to CASDGAGLDENIQYF.

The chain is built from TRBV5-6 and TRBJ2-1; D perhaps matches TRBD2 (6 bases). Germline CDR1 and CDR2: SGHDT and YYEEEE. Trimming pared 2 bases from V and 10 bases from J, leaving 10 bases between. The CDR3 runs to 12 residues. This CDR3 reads CASSFISGEQFF. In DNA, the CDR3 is TGTGCCAGCAGCTTTATTAGCGGCGAGCAGTTCTTC. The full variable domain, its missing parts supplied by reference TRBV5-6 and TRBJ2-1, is DAGVTQSPTHLIKTRGQQVTLRCSPKSGHDTVSWYQQALGQGPQFIFQYYEEEERQRGNFPDRFSGHQFPNYSSELNVNALLLGDSALYLCASSFISGEQFFGPGTRLTVL.

The CDR3 spells CASSLEGPGRPQHF. In DNA form, the CDR3 reads TGTGCCAGCAGCTTAGAGGGCCCCGGCAGGCCCCAGCATTTT. The chain carries TRBV7-6 and TRBJ1-5, with D unclear. V gave up 1 base and J gave up 9 bases, with 13 bases separating them. This CDR3 contains 14 residues. Germline-derived CDR1 and CDR2 are SGHVS and FNYEAQ.

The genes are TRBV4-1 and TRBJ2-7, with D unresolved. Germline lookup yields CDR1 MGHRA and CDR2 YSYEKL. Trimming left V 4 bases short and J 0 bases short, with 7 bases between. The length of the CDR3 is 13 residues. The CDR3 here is CASSRGNSYEQYF. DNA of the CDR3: TGCGCCAGCAGCCGCGGCAACTCCTACGAGCAGTACTTC.

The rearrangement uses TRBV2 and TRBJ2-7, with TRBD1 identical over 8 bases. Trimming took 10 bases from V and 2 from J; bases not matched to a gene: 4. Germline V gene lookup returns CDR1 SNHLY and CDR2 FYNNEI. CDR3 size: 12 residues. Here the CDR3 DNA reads TGTGCCACCCAGGGGGCACCCTACGAGCAGTACTTC. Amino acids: CATQGAPYEQYF.

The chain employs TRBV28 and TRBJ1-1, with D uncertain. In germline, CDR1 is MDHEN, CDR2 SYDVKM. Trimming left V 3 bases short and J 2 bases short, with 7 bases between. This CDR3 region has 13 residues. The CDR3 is CASSLAKNTEAFF. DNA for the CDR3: TGTGCCAGCAGTTTGGCCAAAAACACTGAAGCTTTCTTT.

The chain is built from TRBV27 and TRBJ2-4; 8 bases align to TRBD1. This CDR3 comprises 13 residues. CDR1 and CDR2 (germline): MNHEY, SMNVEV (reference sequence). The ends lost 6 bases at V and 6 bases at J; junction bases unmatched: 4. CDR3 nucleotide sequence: TGTGCCAGCAGACCTACAGGGGGAAACATTCAGTACTTC. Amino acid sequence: CASRPTGGNIQYF.

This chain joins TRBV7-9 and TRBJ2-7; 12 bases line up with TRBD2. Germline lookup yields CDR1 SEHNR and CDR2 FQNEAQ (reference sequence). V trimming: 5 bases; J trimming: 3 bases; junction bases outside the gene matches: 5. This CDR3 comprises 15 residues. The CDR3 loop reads CASSLTSGRVYEQYF. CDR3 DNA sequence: TGTGCCAGCAGCCTGACTAGCGGGAGAGTCTACGAGCAGTACTTC.

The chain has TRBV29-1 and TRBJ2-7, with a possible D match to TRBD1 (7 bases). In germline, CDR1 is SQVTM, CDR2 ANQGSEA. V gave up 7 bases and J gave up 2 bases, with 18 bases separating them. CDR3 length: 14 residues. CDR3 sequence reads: CSALHGGQPYEQYF. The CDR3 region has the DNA TGCAGCGCCTTACACGGGGGACAGCCCTACGAGCAGTACTTC.

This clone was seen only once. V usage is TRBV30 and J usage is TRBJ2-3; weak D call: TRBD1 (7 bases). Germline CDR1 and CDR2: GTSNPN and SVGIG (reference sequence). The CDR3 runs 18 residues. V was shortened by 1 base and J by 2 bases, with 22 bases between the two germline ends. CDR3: CAWSARGAHRSPTDTQYF. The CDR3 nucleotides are TGTGCCTGGAGTGCCAGGGGGGCCCACCGTAGCCCCACAGATACGCAGTATTTT.

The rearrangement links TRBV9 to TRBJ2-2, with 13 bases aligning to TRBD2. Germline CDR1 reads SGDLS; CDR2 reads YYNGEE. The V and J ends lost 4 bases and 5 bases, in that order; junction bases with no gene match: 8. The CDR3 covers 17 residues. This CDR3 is CASSTDGLAGETGELFF. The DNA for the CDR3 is TGTGCCAGCAGCACGGATGGACTAGCGGGAGAAACCGGGGAGCTGTTTTTT.

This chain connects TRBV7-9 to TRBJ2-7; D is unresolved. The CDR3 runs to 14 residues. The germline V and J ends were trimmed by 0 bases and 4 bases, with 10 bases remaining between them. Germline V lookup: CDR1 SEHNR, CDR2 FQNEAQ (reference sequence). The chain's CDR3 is CASSLAGESYEQYF. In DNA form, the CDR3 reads TGTGCCAGCAGCTTAGCCGGCGAAAGTTACGAGCAGTACTTC.

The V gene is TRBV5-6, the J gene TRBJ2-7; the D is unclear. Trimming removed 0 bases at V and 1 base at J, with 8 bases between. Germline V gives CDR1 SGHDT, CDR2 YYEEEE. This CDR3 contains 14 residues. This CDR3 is CASSLDLVSYEQYF. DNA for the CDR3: TGTGCCAGCAGCTTGGATCTGGTTTCCTACGAGCAGTACTTC.

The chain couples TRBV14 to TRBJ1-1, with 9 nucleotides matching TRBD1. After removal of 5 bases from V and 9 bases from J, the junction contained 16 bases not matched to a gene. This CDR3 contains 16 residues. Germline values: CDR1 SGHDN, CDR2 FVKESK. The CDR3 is CASSNGTGSPRLQAFF. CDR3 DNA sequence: TGTGCCAGCAGCAACGGGACAGGGTCCCCCCGATTACAAGCTTTCTTT.

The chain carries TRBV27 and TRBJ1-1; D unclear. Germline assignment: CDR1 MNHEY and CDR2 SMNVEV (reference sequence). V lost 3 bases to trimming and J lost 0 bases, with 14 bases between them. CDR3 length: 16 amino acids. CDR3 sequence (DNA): TGTGCCAGCAGTTTTAATAACCTGAGCCTGAACACTGAAGCTTTCTTT. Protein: CASSFNNLSLNTEAFF.

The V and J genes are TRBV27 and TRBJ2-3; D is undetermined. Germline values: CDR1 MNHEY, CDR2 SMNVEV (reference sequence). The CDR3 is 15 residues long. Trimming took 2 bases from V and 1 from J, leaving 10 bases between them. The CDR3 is CASSLNVLGTDTQYF. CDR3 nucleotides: TGTGCCAGCAGTTTAAACGTCTTGGGCACAGATACGCAGTATTTT.

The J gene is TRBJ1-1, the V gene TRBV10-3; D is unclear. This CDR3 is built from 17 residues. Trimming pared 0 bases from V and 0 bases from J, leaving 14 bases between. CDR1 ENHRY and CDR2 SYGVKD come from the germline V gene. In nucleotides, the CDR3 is TGTGCCATCAGTGAGTCGATAGAGGCTGTTATGAACACTGAAGCTTTCTTT. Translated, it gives CAISESIEAVMNTEAFF.

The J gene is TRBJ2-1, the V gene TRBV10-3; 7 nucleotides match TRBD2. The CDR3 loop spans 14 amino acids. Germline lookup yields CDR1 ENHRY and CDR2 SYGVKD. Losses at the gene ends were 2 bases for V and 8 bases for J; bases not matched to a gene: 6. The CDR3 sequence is CAISEMAGAHEQFF. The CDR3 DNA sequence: TGTGCCATCAGTGAGATGGCGGGAGCTCATGAGCAGTTCTTC.

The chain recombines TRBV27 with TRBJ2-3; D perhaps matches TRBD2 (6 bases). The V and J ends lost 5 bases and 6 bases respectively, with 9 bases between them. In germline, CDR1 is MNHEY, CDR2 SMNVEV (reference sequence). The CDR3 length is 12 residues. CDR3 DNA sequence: TGTGCCAGCAGTCCCCGGGGGGATACGCAGTATTTT. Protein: CASSPRGDTQYF.